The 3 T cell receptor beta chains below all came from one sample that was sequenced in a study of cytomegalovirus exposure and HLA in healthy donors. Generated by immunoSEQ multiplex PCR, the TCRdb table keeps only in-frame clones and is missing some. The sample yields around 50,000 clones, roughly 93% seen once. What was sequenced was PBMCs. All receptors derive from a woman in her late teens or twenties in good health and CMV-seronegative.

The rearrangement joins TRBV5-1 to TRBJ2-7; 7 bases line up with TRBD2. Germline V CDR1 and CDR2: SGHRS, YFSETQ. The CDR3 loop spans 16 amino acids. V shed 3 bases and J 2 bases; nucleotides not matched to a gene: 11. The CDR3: CASSSSLATAAYEQYF. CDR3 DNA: TGCGCCAGCAGCTCCTCACTAGCGACGGCTGCCTACGAGCAGTACTTC.

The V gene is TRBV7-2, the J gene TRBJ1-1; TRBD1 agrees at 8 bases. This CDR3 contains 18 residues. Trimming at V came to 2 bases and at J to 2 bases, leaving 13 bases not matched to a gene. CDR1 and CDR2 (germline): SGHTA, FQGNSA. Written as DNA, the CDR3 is TGTGCCAGCAGCTTACCGGTCAGGGGGCGCGAAATTAACACTGAAGCTTTCTTT. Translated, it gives CASSLPVRGREINTEAFF. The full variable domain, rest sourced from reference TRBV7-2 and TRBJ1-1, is GAGVSQSPSNKVTEKGKDVELRCDPISGHTALYWYRQSLGQGLEFLIYFQGNSAPDKSGLPSDRFSAERTGGSVSTLTIQRTQQEDSAVYLCASSLPVRGREINTEAFFGQGTRLTVV.

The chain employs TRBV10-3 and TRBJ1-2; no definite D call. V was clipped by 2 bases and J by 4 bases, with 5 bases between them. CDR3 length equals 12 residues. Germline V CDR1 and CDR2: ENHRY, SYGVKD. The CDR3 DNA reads TGTGCCATCAGTGAGGTAGCCTATGGCTACACCTTC. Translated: CAISEVAYGYTF.